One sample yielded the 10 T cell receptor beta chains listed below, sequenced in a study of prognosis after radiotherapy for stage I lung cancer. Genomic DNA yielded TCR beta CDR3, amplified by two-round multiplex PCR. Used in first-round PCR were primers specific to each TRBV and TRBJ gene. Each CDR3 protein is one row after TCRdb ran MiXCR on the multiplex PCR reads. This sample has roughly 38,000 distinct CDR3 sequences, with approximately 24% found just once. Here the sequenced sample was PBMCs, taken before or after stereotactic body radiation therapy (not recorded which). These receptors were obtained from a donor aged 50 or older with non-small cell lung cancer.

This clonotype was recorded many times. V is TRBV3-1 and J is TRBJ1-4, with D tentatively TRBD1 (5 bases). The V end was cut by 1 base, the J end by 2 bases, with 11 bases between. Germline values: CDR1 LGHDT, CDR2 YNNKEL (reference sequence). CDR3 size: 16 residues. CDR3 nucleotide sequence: TGTGCCAGCAGCCAAGTCCGGGACCCTACTAATGAAAAACTGTTTTTT. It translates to CASSQVRDPTNEKLFF.

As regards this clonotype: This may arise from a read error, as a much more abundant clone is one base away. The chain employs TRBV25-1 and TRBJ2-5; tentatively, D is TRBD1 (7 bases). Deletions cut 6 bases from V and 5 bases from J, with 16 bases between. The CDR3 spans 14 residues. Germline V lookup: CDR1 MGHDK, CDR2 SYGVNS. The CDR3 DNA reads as TGTGCCAGCAGGACTAGAGGGGGCCTGGAGACCCAGTACTTC. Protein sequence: CASRTRGGLETQYF.

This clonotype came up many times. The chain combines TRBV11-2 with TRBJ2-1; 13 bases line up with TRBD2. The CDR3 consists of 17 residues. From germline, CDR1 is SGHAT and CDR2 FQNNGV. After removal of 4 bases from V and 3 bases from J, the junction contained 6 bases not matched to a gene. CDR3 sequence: CASSYGLAGDFYNEQFF. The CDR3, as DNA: TGTGCCAGCAGCTACGGACTAGCGGGGGATTTCTACAATGAGCAGTTCTTC. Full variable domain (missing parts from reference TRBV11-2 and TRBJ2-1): EAGVAQSPRYKIIEKRQSVAFWCNPISGHATLYWYQQILGQGPKLLIQFQNNGVVDDSQLPKDRFSAERLKGVDSTLKIQPAKLEDSAVYLCASSYGLAGDFYNEQFFGPGTRLTVL.

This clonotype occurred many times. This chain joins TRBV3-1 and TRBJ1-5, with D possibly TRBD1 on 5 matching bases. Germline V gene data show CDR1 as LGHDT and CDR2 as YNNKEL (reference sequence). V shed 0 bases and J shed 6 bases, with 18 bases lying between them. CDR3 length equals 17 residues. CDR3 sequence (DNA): TGTGCCAGCAGCCAAGAAGGTGACAGCCCCCTGGGTCAGCCCCAGCATTTT. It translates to CASSQEGDSPLGQPQHF.

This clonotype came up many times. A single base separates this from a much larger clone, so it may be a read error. CDR3 sequence: CAGSLAYGTGELFF. The DNA of the CDR3 is TGCGCCGGCAGCTTGGCGTATGGCACCGGGGAGCTGTTTTTT. The chain employs TRBV5-1 and TRBJ2-2; D is ambiguous. The CDR3 spans 14 residues. Per germline, CDR1 SGHRS and CDR2 YFSETQ.

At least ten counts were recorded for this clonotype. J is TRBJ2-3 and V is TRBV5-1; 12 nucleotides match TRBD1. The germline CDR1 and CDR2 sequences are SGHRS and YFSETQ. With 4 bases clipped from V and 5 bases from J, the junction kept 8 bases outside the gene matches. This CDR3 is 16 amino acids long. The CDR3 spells CASSPGDRGLVDTQYF. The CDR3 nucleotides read TGCGCCAGCAGCCCCGGGGACAGGGGGCTAGTAGATACGCAGTATTTT.

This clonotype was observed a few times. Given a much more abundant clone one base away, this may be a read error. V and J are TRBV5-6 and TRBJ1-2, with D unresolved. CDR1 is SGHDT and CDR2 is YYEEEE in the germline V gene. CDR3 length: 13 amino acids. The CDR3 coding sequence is TGTGCCGGCAGCTTGAACCGAAACTATGGCTACACCTTC. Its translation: CAGSLNRNYGYTF. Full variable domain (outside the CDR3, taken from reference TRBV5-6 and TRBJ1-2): DAGVTQSPTHLIKTRGQQVTLRCSPKSGHDTVSWYQQALGQGPQFIFQYYEEEERQRGNFPDRFSGHQFPNYSSELNVNALLLGDSALYLCAGSLNRNYGYTFGSGTRLTVV.

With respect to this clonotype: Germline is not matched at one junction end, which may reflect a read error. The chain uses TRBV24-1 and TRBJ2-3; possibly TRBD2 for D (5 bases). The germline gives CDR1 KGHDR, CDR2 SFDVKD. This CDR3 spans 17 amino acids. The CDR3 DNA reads TGTGCCACAAGTGATCAGTCCGATCGGGGAAGCACAGATACGCAGTATTTT. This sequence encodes CATSDQSDRGSTDTQYF.

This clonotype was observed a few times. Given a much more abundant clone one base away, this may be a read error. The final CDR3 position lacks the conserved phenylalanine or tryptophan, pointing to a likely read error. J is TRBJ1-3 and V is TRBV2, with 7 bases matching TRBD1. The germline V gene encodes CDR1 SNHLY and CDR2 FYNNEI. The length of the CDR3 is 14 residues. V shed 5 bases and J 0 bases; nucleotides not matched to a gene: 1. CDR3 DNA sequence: TGTGCCAGCAGTAGGGACAGCTCTGGAAACACCATATATCTT. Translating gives CASSRDSSGNTIYL.

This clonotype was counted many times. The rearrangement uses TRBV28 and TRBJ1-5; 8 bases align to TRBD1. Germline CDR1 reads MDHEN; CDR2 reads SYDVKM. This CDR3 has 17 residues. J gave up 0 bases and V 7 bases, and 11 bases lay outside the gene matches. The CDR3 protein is CASKKGTGGYSNQPQHF. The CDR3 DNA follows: TGTGCCAGCAAAAAGGGGACAGGTGGATATAGCAATCAGCCCCAGCATTTT.